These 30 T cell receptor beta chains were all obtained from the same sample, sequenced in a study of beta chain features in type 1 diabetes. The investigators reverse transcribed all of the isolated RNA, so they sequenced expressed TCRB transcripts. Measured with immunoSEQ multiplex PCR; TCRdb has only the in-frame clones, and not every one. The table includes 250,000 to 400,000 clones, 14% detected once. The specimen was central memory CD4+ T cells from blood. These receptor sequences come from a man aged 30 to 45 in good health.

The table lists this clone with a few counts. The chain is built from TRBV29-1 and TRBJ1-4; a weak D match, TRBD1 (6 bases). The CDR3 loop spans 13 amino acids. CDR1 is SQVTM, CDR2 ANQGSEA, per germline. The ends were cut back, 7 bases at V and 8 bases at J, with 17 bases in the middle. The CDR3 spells CSAKDSRLEKLFF. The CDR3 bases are TGCAGCGCCAAGGACAGCCGTTTGGAAAAACTGTTTTTT.

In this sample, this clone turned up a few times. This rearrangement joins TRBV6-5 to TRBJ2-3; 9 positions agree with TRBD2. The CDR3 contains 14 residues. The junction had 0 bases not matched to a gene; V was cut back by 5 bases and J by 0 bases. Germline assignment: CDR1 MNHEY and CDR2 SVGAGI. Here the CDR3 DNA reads TGTGCCAGCAGTCTAGCGGGGAGCACAGATACGCAGTATTTT. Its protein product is CASSLAGSTDTQYF.

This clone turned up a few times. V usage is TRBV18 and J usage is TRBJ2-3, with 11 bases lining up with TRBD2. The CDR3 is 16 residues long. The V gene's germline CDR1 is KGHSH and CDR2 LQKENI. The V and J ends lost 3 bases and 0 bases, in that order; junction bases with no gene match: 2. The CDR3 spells CASSPTSGVSTDTQYF. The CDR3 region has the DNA TGTGCCAGCTCACCGACTAGCGGGGTTAGCACAGATACGCAGTATTTT.

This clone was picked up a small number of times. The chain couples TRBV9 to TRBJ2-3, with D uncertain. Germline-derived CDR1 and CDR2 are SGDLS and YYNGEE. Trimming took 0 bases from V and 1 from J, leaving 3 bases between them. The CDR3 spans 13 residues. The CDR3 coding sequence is TGTGCCAGCAGCGTAGAGGGCACAGATACGCAGTATTTT. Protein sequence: CASSVEGTDTQYF.

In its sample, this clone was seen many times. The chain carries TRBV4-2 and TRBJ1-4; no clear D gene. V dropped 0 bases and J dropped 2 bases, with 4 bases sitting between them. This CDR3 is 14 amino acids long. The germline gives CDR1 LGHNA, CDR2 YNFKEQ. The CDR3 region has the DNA TGTGCCAGCAGCCAAGATGGTACTAATGAAAAACTGTTTTTT. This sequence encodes CASSQDGTNEKLFF.

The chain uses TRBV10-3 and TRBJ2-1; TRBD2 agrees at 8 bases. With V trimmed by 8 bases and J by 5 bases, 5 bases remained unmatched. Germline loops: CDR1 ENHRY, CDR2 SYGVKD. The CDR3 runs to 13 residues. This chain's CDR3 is CAIGRAGDNEQFF. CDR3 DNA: TGTGCCATCGGGAGAGCGGGGGACAATGAGCAGTTCTTC.

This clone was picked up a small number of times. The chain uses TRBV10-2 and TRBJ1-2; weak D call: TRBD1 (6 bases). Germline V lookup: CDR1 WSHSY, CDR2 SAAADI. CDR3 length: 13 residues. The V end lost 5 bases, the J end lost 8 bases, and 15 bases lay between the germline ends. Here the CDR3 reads CASSNQVQGGYTF. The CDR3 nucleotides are TGCGCCAGCAGTAATCAGGTTCAGGGGGGCTACACCTTC.

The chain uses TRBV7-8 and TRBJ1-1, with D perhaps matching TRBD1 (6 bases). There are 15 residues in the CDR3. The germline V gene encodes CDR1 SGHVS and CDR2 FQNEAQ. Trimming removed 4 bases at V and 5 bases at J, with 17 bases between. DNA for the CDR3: TGTGCCAGCAGCTACGGGGTCGTGAGGGGGACTGAAGCTTTCTTT. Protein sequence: CASSYGVVRGTEAFF.

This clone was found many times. In DNA, the CDR3 is TGTGCCAGTAGTATTAATCAGGTCTCTGGAAACACCATATATTTT. This encodes CASSINQVSGNTIYF. The chain employs TRBV19 and TRBJ1-3, with D uncertain. The CDR3 is 15 amino acids. V was shortened by 3 bases and J by 0 bases, with 9 bases between the two germline ends. From germline, CDR1 is LNHDA and CDR2 SQIVND (reference sequence).

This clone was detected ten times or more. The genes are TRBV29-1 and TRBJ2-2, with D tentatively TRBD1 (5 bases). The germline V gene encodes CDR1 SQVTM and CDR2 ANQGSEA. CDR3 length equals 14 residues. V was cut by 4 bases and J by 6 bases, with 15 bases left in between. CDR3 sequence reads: CSVVFQGMSGELFF. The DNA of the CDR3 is TGCAGCGTTGTTTTCCAGGGAATGTCCGGGGAGCTGTTTTTT.

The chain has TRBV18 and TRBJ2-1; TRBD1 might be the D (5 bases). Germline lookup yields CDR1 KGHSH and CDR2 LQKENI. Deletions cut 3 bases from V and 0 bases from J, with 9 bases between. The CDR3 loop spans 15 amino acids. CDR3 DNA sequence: TGTGCCAGCTCACCCAACAGGCTCTCCTACAATGAGCAGTTCTTC. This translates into CASSPNRLSYNEQFF.

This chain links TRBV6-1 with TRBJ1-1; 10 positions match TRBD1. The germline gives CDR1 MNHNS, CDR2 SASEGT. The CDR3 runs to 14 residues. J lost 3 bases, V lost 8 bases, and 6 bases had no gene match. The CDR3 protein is CASRIGQGDTEAFF. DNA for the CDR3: TGTGCCAGCCGGATCGGACAGGGGGACACTGAAGCTTTCTTT.

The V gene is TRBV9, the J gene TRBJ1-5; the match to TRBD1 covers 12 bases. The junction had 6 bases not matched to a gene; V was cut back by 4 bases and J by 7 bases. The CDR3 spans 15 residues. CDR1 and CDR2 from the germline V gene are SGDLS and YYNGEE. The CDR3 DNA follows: TGTGCCAGCAGCTCGGGACAGGGGGCGGGCCAGCCCCAGCATTTT. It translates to CASSSGQGAGQPQHF.

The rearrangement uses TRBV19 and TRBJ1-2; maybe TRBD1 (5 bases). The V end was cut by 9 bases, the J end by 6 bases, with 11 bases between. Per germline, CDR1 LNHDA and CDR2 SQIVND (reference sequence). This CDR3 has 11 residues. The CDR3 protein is CASRDGDGYTF. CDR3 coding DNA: TGTGCCAGCCGGGACGGGGATGGCTACACCTTC.

In DNA, the CDR3 is TGCAGTGTGGGGCCTGAAGCTTTCTTT. It specifies CSVGPEAFF. The chain couples TRBV20-1 to TRBJ1-1; D may be TRBD1 (5 bases). V shed 7 bases and J shed 6 bases, with 6 bases lying between them. The CDR3 has 9 residues. Germline CDR1 and CDR2: DFQATT and SNEGSKA (reference sequence).

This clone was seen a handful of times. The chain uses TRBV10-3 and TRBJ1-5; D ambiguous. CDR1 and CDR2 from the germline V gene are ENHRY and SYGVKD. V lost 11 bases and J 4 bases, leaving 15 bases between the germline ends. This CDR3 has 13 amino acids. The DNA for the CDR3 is TGTGCCTCGCACAGAAATCGGAATCAGCCCCAGCATTTT. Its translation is CASHRNRNQPQHF.

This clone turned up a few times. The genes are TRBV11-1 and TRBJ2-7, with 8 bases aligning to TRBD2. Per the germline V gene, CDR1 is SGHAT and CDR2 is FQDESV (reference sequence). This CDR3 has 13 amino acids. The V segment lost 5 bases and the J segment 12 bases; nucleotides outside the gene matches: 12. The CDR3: CASSPAGGGPLYV. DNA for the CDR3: TGTGCCAGCAGCCCGGCCGGGGGGGGACCCCTGTACGTC.

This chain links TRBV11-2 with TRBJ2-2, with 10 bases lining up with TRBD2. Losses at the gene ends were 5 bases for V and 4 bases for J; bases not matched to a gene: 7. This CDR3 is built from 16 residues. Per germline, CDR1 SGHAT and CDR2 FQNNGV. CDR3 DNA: TGTGCCAGCAGCCAAAGAAGCGGGAGGGCCACCGGGGAGCTGTTTTTT. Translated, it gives CASSQRSGRATGELFF.

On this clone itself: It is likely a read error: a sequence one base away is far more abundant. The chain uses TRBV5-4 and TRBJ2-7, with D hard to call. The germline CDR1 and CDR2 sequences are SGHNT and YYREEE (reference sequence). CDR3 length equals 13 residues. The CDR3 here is CSSSSDADDEQYF. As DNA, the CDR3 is TGTTCCAGCAGTTCGGACGCCGACGACGAGCAGTACTTC.

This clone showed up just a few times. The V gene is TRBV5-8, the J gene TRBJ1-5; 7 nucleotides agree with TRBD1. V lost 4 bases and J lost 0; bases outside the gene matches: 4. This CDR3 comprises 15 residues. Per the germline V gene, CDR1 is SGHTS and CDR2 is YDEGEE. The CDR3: CASSDGTVSNQPQHF. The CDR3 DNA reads TGTGCCAGCAGCGACGGGACAGTTAGCAATCAGCCCCAGCATTTT. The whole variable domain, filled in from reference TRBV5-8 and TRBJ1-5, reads EAGVTQSPTHLIKTRGQQATLRCSPISGHTSVYWYQQALGLGLQFLLWYDEGEERNRGNFPPRFSGRQFPNYSSELNVNALELEDSALYLCASSDGTVSNQPQHFGDGTRLSIL.

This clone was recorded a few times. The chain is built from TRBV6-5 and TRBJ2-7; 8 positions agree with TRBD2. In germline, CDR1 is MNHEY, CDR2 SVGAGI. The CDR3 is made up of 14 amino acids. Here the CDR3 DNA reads TGTGCCATCAGTGCGGGCGGGAGGATTTACGAGCAGTACGTC. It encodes CAISAGGRIYEQYV.

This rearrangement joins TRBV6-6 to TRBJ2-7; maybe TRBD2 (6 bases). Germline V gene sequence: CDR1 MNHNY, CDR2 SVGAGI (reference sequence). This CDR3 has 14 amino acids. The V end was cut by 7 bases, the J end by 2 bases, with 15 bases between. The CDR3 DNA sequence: TGTGCCAGCACCCAGGGACTCGGCCCCTACGAGCAGTACGTC. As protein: CASTQGLGPYEQYV.

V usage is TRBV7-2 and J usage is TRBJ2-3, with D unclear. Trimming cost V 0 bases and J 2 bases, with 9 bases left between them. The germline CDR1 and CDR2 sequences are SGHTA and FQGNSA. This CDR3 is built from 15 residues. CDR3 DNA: TGTGCCAGCAGCTTAGCCAGTGGGGTCACAGATACGCAGTATTTT. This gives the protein CASSLASGVTDTQYF.

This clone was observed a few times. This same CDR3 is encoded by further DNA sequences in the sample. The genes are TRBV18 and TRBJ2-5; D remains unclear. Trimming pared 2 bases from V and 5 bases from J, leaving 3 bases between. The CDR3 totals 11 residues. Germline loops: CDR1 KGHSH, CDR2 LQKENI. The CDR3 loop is CASSPSETQYF. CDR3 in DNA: TGTGCCAGCTCACCATCCGAGACCCAGTACTTC.

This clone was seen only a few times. In DNA, the CDR3 is TGTGCCAGCAGCTTGAGGGGCGCGTTTAGCACAGATACGCAGTATTTT. Its translation: CASSLRGAFSTDTQYF. The J gene is TRBJ2-3, the V gene TRBV7-2, with D perhaps matching TRBD1 or TRBD2 (5 bases each). V was clipped by 3 bases and J by 0 bases, with 13 bases between them. CDR3 size: 16 residues. Per the germline V gene, CDR1 is SGHTA and CDR2 is FQGNSA.

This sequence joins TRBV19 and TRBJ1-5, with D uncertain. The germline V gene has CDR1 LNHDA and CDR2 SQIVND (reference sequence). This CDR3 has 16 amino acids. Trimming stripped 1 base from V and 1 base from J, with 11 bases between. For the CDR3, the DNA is TGTGCCAGTAGTATAGCCACAGCTGGCAGCAATCAGCCCCAGCATTTT. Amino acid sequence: CASSIATAGSNQPQHF. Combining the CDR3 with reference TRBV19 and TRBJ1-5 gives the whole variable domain DGGITQSPKYLFRKEGQNVTLSCEQNLNHDAMYWYRQDPGQGLRLIYYSQIVNDFQKGDIAEGYSVSREKKESFPLTVTSAQKNPTAFYLCASSIATAGSNQPQHFGDGTRLSIL.

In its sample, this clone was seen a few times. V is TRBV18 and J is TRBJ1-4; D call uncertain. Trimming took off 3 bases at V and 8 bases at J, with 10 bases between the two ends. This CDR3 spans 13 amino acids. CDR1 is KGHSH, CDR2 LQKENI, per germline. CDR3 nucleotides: TGTGCCAGCTCACCGTACCCGGGGGAAAAACTGTTTTTT. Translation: CASSPYPGEKLFF.

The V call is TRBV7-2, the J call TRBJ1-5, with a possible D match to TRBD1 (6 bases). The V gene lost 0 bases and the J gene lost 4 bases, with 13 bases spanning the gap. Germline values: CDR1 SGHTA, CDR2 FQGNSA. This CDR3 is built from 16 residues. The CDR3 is CASSLAGAAPNQPQHF. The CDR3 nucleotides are TGTGCCAGCAGCTTAGCGGGGGCAGCTCCTAATCAGCCCCAGCATTTT.

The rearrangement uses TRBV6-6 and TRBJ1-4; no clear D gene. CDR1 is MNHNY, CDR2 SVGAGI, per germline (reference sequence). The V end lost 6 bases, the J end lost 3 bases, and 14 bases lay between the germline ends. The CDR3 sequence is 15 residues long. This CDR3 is CASSLMDGSNEKLFF. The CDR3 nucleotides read TGTGCCAGCAGCCTCATGGACGGCTCTAATGAAAAACTGTTTTTT.

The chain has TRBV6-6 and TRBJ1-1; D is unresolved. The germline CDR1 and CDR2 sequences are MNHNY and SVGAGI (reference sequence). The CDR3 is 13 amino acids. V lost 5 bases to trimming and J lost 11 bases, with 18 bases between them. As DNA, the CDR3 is TGTGCCAGCAGTACCAAAGGGAGCACAGACGCTTTCTTT. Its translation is CASSTKGSTDAFF.